This T cell receptor (beta chain) was sequenced for a study of T cells in Graves' hyperthyroidism and ophthalmopathy. Study-wide findings and caveats: Blood also held most thyroid clonotypes expanded beyond 0.001.

From germline, CDR1 is LGHDT and CDR2 YNNKEL (reference sequence). The CDR3 totals 17 residues. Trimming stripped 5 bases from V and 4 bases from J, with 21 bases between. Amplification of TCR beta CDR3 regions was performed using RNA transcripts as template. Primed by the HTBI set, a first-round RT-PCR was run on the TCR CDR3. One entry per CDR3 protein, called by TCRdb with MiXCR from the multiplex PCR reads. The profile shows under 400,000 distinct CDR3 sequences, approximately 25% of them singletons. Details on this clonotype: The antigen remains unidentified. This may arise from a read error, as a much more abundant clone is one base away.

The TCR sequence derives from a man aged 50-60 years with Graves' hyperthyroidism. The V call is TRBV3-1, the J call TRBJ2-1; weak D call: TRBD2 (6 bases). The sequencing sample was made of blood. CDR3 nucleotide sequence: TGTGCCAGCAGCAACATGCTCCCTAGCGAGTCATACAATGAGCAGTTCTTC. Translated: CASSNMLPSESYNEQFF.